This T cell receptor (beta chain) derives from a study of T cell changes during pregnancy in multiple sclerosis. From germline, CDR1 is ENHRY and CDR2 SYGVKD. The CDR3 extends over 14 amino acids. V dropped 7 bases and J dropped 6 bases, with 18 bases sitting between them. Profiled with immunoSEQ multiplex PCR; TCRdb holds only in-frame clones, not every one. Altogether some 41,000 clones are present, 80% to 90% being singletons, with the ten largest covering roughly 1.2%. The J gene is TRBJ1-1, the V gene TRBV10-3; D call uncertain. The sequenced sample was CD4+ T cells from peripheral blood mononuclear cells, obtained after pregnancy. This clonotype was obtained from a female donor with multiple sclerosis, enrolled in a pregnancy study. As DNA, the CDR3 is TGTGCCATCAATGCGTTCCGAGACACTTCTGAAGCTTTCTTT. Translating it yields CAINAFRDTSEAFF.